The next 28 T cell receptor beta chains were all read from a single sample in a study of cytomegalovirus exposure and HLA in healthy donors. With 60 Vbeta and 13 Jbeta primers, the PCR was carried out. The method was immunoSEQ multiplex PCR; TCRdb's version includes in-frame clones alone and lacks a portion of them. The sample has around 65,000 clones, 65% to 90% seen once. The material sequenced was PBMCs. The receptors stem from a female donor in good health and CMV-seronegative.

The J gene is TRBJ2-7, the V gene TRBV5-5, with 7 positions matching TRBD2. Germline lookup yields CDR1 SGHKS and CDR2 YYEKEE (reference sequence). This CDR3 has 11 amino acids. With 4 bases clipped from V and 6 bases from J, the junction kept 1 base outside the gene matches. CDR3 sequence: CASSGGGEQYF. CDR3 DNA sequence: TGTGCCAGCAGCGGCGGGGGCGAGCAGTACTTC.

This clone was detected only once. The chain links TRBV28 to TRBJ2-7; 8 nucleotides agree with TRBD1. With 4 bases clipped from V and 3 bases from J, the junction kept 8 bases outside the gene matches. The CDR3 loop spans 15 amino acids. Germline V gene sequence: CDR1 MDHEN, CDR2 SYDVKM. The CDR3 sequence: CASSSPTGALYEQYF. The CDR3 nucleotides read TGTGCCAGCAGTTCCCCGACAGGGGCTCTCTACGAGCAGTACTTC.

This sequence joins TRBV19 and TRBJ1-6; possibly TRBD1 for D (5 bases). This CDR3 has 14 amino acids. Per germline, CDR1 LNHDA and CDR2 SQIVND (reference sequence). V lost 7 bases and J 7 bases, leaving 14 bases between the germline ends. CDR3 amino acids: CASTLTVRNSPLHF. In nucleotides, the CDR3 is TGTGCCAGTACCCTGACAGTGAGGAATTCACCCCTCCACTTT.

The chain recombines TRBV28 with TRBJ1-5; a possible D gene is TRBD1 (5 bases). Germline CDR1 MDHEN, CDR2 SYDVKM. V lost 3 bases to trimming and J lost 0 bases, with 21 bases between them. The CDR3 extends over 19 amino acids. In nucleotides, the CDR3 is TGTGCCAGCAGTTTGGAAGGGGCGCAACTCCCGTATAGCAATCAGCCCCAGCATTTT. Protein: CASSLEGAQLPYSNQPQHF.

V gene TRBV28 combines with J gene TRBJ2-1, with TRBD1 identical over 9 bases. V gave up 3 bases and J gave up 12 bases; unmatched junction bases: 12. CDR1 and CDR2 from the germline V gene are MDHEN and SYDVKM. The CDR3 has 15 residues. The CDR3 sequence is CASSLGLGQGLGQFF. Written as DNA, the CDR3 is TGTGCCAGCAGTTTGGGGTTAGGACAGGGGTTAGGGCAGTTCTTC.

About this clone itself: The junction differs from germline at one of its ends, possibly a read error. The chain joins TRBV7-9 to TRBJ2-2, with TRBD2 matching over 10 bases. CDR1 SEHNR and CDR2 FQNEAQ come from the germline V gene (reference sequence). There are 17 residues in the CDR3. The CDR3 sequence: CSSSFSLAGVYTGELFF. Here the CDR3 DNA reads TGTTCCAGCAGCTTTTCGCTAGCGGGGGTCTACACCGGGGAGCTGTTTTTT. Looking up the rest from reference TRBV7-9 and TRBJ2-2 gives the full variable domain: DTGVSQNPRHKITKRGQNVTFRCDPISEHNRLYWYRQTLGQGPEFLTYFQNEAQLEKSRLLSDRFSAERPKGSFSTLEIQRTEQGDSAMYLCSSSFSLAGVYTGELFFGEGSRLTVL.

This chain uses TRBV10-3 with TRBJ2-5, with D maybe TRBD1 (5 bases). The CDR3 length is 14 residues. The germline V gene encodes CDR1 ENHRY and CDR2 SYGVKD. V was cut by 6 bases and J by 1 base, with 12 bases left in between. The chain's CDR3 is CAISSGQSQETQYF. The CDR3 DNA sequence: TGTGCCATCAGCTCAGGGCAGAGCCAAGAGACCCAGTACTTC.

This rearrangement joins TRBV6-5 to TRBJ1-1; 8 nucleotides agree with TRBD1. This CDR3 spans 14 amino acids. The junction had 3 bases not matched to a gene; V was cut back by 5 bases and J by 1 base. Germline assignment: CDR1 MNHEY and CDR2 SVGAGI. CDR3 sequence reads: CASSRTGWNTEAFF. For the CDR3, the DNA is TGTGCCAGCAGTCGGACAGGGTGGAACACTGAAGCTTTCTTT.

The chain couples TRBV29-1 to TRBJ2-3, with 9 bases identical to TRBD2. Per germline, CDR1 SQVTM and CDR2 ANQGSEA. The CDR3 runs to 13 residues. J lost 4 bases, V lost 5 bases, and 4 bases had no gene match. CDR3 DNA: TGCAGCGTTAAATTAGCGGGAGCAGATACGCAGTATTTT. Amino acid sequence: CSVKLAGADTQYF.

The chain employs TRBV18 and TRBJ2-3, with 12 bases identical to TRBD1. CDR3 size: 16 residues. Germline loops: CDR1 KGHSH, CDR2 LQKENI. V was clipped by 3 bases and J by 8 bases; unmatched bases: 9. This chain's CDR3 is CASSPDGTGGSGTQYF. For the CDR3, the DNA is TGTGCCAGCTCACCTGACGGGACAGGGGGCTCAGGTACGCAGTATTTT.

This clone appeared a single time. The chain is built from TRBV10-2 and TRBJ2-7, with 8 nucleotides matching TRBD1. CDR1 is WSHSY and CDR2 is SAAADI in the germline V gene. The ends lost 0 bases at V and 6 bases at J; junction bases unmatched: 10. The length of the CDR3 is 16 residues. Written as DNA, the CDR3 is TGCGCCAGCAGTGAGTCATGGGGACAGGCTACGGGCGAGCAGTACTTC. Amino acid sequence: CASSESWGQATGEQYF.

The CDR3: CASSPGTVTGELFF. CDR3 coding DNA: TGTGCCAGCAGCCCTGGGACTGTCACCGGGGAGCTGTTTTTT. J is TRBJ2-2 and V is TRBV7-2, with D maybe TRBD2 (6 bases). This CDR3 is 14 amino acids long. V lost 5 bases and J 4 bases, leaving 11 bases between the germline ends. Germline V gives CDR1 SGHTA, CDR2 FQGNSA.

The V gene is TRBV9, the J gene TRBJ2-2; the match to TRBD2 covers 8 bases. Germline V gene sequence: CDR1 SGDLS, CDR2 YYNGEE. CDR3 length equals 18 residues. V shed 4 bases and J 2 bases; nucleotides not matched to a gene: 13. The CDR3 DNA sequence: TGTGCCAGCAGCTTCACCGGTTCGGGGGGGCCAAACACCGGGGAGCTGTTTTTT. Amino acid sequence: CASSFTGSGGPNTGELFF.

The chain is built from TRBV7-9 and TRBJ2-7; the D is unclear. The CDR3 consists of 12 residues. V lost 0 bases and J 7 bases, leaving 7 bases between the germline ends. Germline lookup yields CDR1 SEHNR and CDR2 FQNEAQ (reference sequence). CDR3 in DNA: TGTGCCAGCAGCTTAGCTGGGCCAGAGCAGTACTTC. Translated, it gives CASSLAGPEQYF.

The rearrangement uses TRBV6-5 and TRBJ2-7; 9 bases agree with TRBD2. CDR1 and CDR2 (germline): MNHEY, SVGAGI. Trimming cost V 5 bases and J 2 bases; bases outside gene matches: 4. This CDR3 has 14 amino acids. DNA for the CDR3: TGTGCCAGCAGTCAGCTAGCGGGACCCTACGAGCAGTACTTC. Its protein is CASSQLAGPYEQYF.

This chain uses TRBV7-6 with TRBJ2-3; the match to TRBD2 covers 11 bases. This CDR3 contains 14 residues. Trimming at V came to 6 bases and at J to 7 bases, leaving 6 bases not matched to a gene. The germline V gene has CDR1 SGHVS and CDR2 FNYEAQ. Here the CDR3 reads CASSPSGGLNTQYF. CDR3 nucleotide sequence: TGTGCCAGCAGTCCTAGCGGGGGGCTGAATACGCAGTATTTT.

The CDR3 DNA reads TGTGCCAGCAGCTTATTGGTCGAGGGGGCTCGGGGCTACACCTTC. It is translated as CASSLLVEGARGYTF. V usage is TRBV7-2 and J usage is TRBJ1-2; 7 bases fit TRBD1. The CDR3 sequence is 15 residues long. Germline V lookup: CDR1 SGHTA, CDR2 FQGNSA. Unmatched junction bases numbered 11, after V lost 2 bases and J lost 8 bases.

The rearrangement uses TRBV9 and TRBJ2-2; the match to TRBD1 covers 9 bases. Trimming took 0 bases from V and 4 from J; bases not matched to a gene: 4. From germline, CDR1 is SGDLS and CDR2 YYNGEE. The CDR3 sequence is 16 residues long. CDR3 nucleotide sequence: TGTGCCAGCAGCGTAGGAGGACAGGGGATCACCGGGGAGCTGTTTTTT. The encoded protein is CASSVGGQGITGELFF.

The J gene is TRBJ2-1, the V gene TRBV2, with TRBD1 identical over 9 bases. Germline V CDR1 and CDR2: SNHLY, FYNNEI. Trimming cost V 6 bases and J 7 bases; bases outside gene matches: 10. The CDR3 is 15 amino acids. The CDR3 DNA sequence: TGTGCCAGCAGGACGGGACAGGGCATTGTAAATGAGCAGTTCTTC. It yields the protein CASRTGQGIVNEQFF.

This sequence joins TRBV5-4 and TRBJ1-2; possibly TRBD1 for D (6 bases). The CDR3 has 15 amino acids. Germline assignment: CDR1 SGHNT and CDR2 YYREEE (reference sequence). V was pared by 2 bases and J by 0 bases, with 11 bases between. The CDR3 coding sequence is TGTGCCAGCAGCTTTAAAGGGGGAGCTAACTATGGCTACACCTTC. This encodes CASSFKGGANYGYTF. The entire variable domain, with the rest obtained from reference TRBV5-4 and TRBJ1-2, is as follows: ETGVTQSPTHLIKTRGQQVTLRCSSQSGHNTVSWYQQALGQGPQFIFQYYREEENGRGNFPPRFSGLQFPNYSSELNVNALELDDSALYLCASSFKGGANYGYTFGSGTRLTVV.

V and J are TRBV7-9 and TRBJ2-5; 9 nucleotides agree with TRBD2. Germline trimming cut 1 base from V and 4 bases from J; bases unmatched to any gene: 4. The germline V gene has CDR1 SEHNR and CDR2 FQNEAQ (reference sequence). This CDR3 contains 15 residues. CDR3 loop: CASSLGPTSGETQYF. The CDR3 DNA follows: TGTGCCAGCAGCTTAGGTCCGACTAGCGGAGAGACCCAGTACTTC.

The chain links TRBV27 to TRBJ2-7; D remains unclear. V dropped 4 bases and J dropped 0 bases, with 10 bases sitting between them. The CDR3 extends over 14 amino acids. Germline CDR1 reads MNHEY; CDR2 reads SMNVEV (reference sequence). This CDR3 reads CASSSSLSSYEQYF. CDR3 DNA sequence: TGTGCCAGCAGTTCCTCCCTCAGCTCCTACGAGCAGTACTTC.

This chain links TRBV4-2 with TRBJ2-2; 9 bases line up with TRBD2. Germline V gene lookup returns CDR1 LGHNA and CDR2 YNFKEQ. V lost 3 bases to trimming and J lost 6 bases; unmatched junction nucleotides: 14. The CDR3 consists of 18 residues. CDR3 loop: CASSHQGVASGMAGELFF. In nucleotides, the CDR3 is TGTGCCAGCAGCCACCAAGGCGTAGCTAGCGGGATGGCCGGGGAGCTGTTTTTT.

The V and J genes are TRBV5-5 and TRBJ2-7, with D maybe TRBD1 (5 bases). Germline CDR1 SGHKS, CDR2 YYEKEE (reference sequence). Deletions cut 3 bases from V and 2 bases from J, with 12 bases between. The CDR3 runs to 14 residues. CDR3 nucleotide sequence: TGTGCCAGCAGCTACTTAGGGGATGCCTACGAGCAGTACTTC. Amino acid sequence: CASSYLGDAYEQYF.

This clone came up a few times. CDR3 coding DNA: TGTGCCAGCAGAACCCTGGGGCCCGCGGAGACCCAGTACTTC. It encodes CASRTLGPAETQYF. The rearrangement uses TRBV6-6 and TRBJ2-5; D may be TRBD1 (5 bases). Germline CDR1 reads MNHNY; CDR2 reads SVGAGI (reference sequence). The CDR3 has 14 amino acids. V lost 6 bases, J lost 5 bases, and 16 bases lay in between.

The gene calls are TRBV25-1 and TRBJ2-3; tentative D call: TRBD2 (6 bases). The CDR3 is 16 residues long. V was shortened by 4 bases and J by 2 bases, with 16 bases between the two germline ends. Germline CDR1 and CDR2: MGHDK and SYGVNS. CDR3 sequence (DNA): TGTGCCAGCAGTGCATCCGGGGGTTTGCCCACAGATACGCAGTATTTT. Amino acids: CASSASGGLPTDTQYF.

This sequence joins TRBV7-9 and TRBJ2-5; 8 bases agree with TRBD1. Germline V gene data show CDR1 as SEHNR and CDR2 as FQNEAQ (reference sequence). V dropped 1 base and J dropped 3; count of bases not matched to a gene: 10. The CDR3 extends over 17 amino acids. CDR3 protein: CASSLGAQGAGKETQYF. The CDR3 DNA is TGTGCCAGCAGCTTAGGGGCCCAGGGGGCAGGGAAAGAGACCCAGTACTTC.

The chain has TRBV7-6 and TRBJ2-2; D ambiguous. CDR3 size: 17 residues. V was pared by 1 base and J by 4 bases, with 16 bases between. The V gene's germline CDR1 is SGHVS and CDR2 FNYEAQ. Written as DNA, the CDR3 is TGTGCCAGCAGCTTAGAATCTGTGAGGTCCCCCACCGGGGAGCTGTTTTTT. It yields the protein CASSLESVRSPTGELFF.